Below, 17 T cell receptor beta chains from the same sample are listed, as sequenced in a study of CD8+CD57+ T cells in acquired aplastic anemia. Profiling of TCR beta VDJ combinations and CDR3 sequences used genomic DNA as template. Each CDR3 protein is one row after TCRdb ran MiXCR on the reads. The top ten hold approximately 40% of the sample, which has some 180,000 distinct CDR3 sequences, nearly 65% seen once. In patients chosen for sequencing, flow cytometry had shown CD8+CD57+ cell expansion. Sequenced material: sorted CD4+, CD8+, or CD8+CD57+ T cells (not recorded which) from PBMCs. These receptors were obtained from a human donor with aplastic anemia.

In this sample, this clonotype turned up many times. The rearrangement links TRBV4-1 to TRBJ2-1; TRBD1 aligns across 7 bases. Germline CDR1 reads MGHRA; CDR2 reads YSYEKL. The ends lost 3 bases at V and 8 bases at J; junction bases unmatched: 7. CDR3 size: 14 residues. CDR3 sequence: CASSHPTGRDEQFF. The DNA for the CDR3 is TGCGCCAGCAGCCACCCGACAGGGCGGGATGAGCAGTTCTTC.

V is TRBV6-6 and J is TRBJ1-6; tentatively, D is TRBD1 (5 bases). This CDR3 has 12 residues. Between the trimmed V and J ends, which lost 0 bases and 16 bases, there was a span of 10 bases. Germline-derived CDR1 and CDR2 are MNHNY and SVGAGI (reference sequence). CDR3 in amino acids: CASSYSSQGLHF. The CDR3, as DNA: TGTGCCAGCAGTTACTCGAGCCAGGGTCTCCACTTT.

This clonotype was found many times. This rearrangement joins TRBV3-1 to TRBJ2-5; D remains ambiguous. The germline V gene encodes CDR1 LGHDT and CDR2 YNNKEL (reference sequence). V gave up 0 bases and J gave up 2 bases, with 13 bases separating them. CDR3 length: 16 residues. The CDR3 sequence: CASSQEGPLSQETQYF. The CDR3 region has the DNA TGTGCCAGCAGCCAAGAGGGCCCCCTCTCTCAAGAGACCCAGTACTTC.

This sequence joins TRBV20-1 and TRBJ1-2; 7 bases match TRBD1. The germline V gene has CDR1 DFQATT and CDR2 SNEGSKA (reference sequence). V trimming: 1 base; J trimming: 5 bases; junction bases outside the gene matches: 13. This CDR3 has 16 residues. The CDR3 sequence: CSARGRRDRWMYGYTF. Here the CDR3 DNA reads TGCAGTGCTAGAGGAAGGCGGGACAGATGGATGTATGGCTACACCTTC.

V is TRBV15 and J is TRBJ2-7; D might be TRBD2 (5 bases). The CDR3 extends over 13 amino acids. V lost 1 base and J 3 bases, leaving 7 bases between the germline ends. The germline V gene encodes CDR1 LNHNV and CDR2 YYDKDF (reference sequence). Here the CDR3 reads CATSRGAGYEQYF. In DNA, the CDR3 is TGTGCCACCAGCAGAGGGGCGGGCTACGAGCAGTACTTC.

V and J are TRBV6-2 or TRBV6-3 and TRBJ1-2; maybe TRBD1 (6 bases). CDR3 length equals 13 residues. V lost 5 bases and J 7 bases, leaving 14 bases between the germline ends. In germline, CDR1 is MNHEY, CDR2 SVGEGT. The CDR3 is CASSRTERCGYTF. CDR3 nucleotides: TGTGCCAGCAGTAGGACAGAACGCTGTGGCTACACCTTC.

There are many counts of this clonotype. This chain uses TRBV5-1 with TRBJ1-1; 8 positions agree with TRBD1. Germline lookup yields CDR1 SGHRS and CDR2 YFSETQ. V shed 3 bases, J shed 1 base, and the junction held 2 bases outside the gene matches. The CDR3 spans 14 residues. The DNA for the CDR3 is TGCGCCAGCAGCTCCGACAGGGGGAACACTGAAGCTTTCTTT. As protein: CASSSDRGNTEAFF.

The rearrangement joins TRBV9 to TRBJ2-3, with D unclear. Trimming shortened V by 6 bases and J by 1 base, and 6 bases separated the two germline ends. The V gene's germline CDR1 is SGDLS and CDR2 YYNGEE. The CDR3 contains 12 residues. CDR3 nucleotides: TGTGCCAGCAACACCGGCACAGATACGCAGTATTTT. Protein product: CASNTGTDTQYF.

This chain connects TRBV2 to TRBJ2-7, with D maybe TRBD1 (6 bases). CDR3 length: 12 residues. The germline V gene encodes CDR1 SNHLY and CDR2 FYNNEI. V dropped 11 bases and J dropped 1 base, with 12 bases sitting between them. CDR3 sequence reads: CAGRQESYEQYF. The CDR3 DNA is TGTGCCGGAAGACAGGAGTCCTACGAGCAGTACTTC.

This clonotype was observed many times. The rearrangement links TRBV6-4 to TRBJ2-1; 12 bases line up with TRBD2. There are 13 residues in the CDR3. V was clipped by 8 bases and J by 8 bases; unmatched bases: 4. Germline assignment: CDR1 MRHNA and CDR2 SNTAGT. The CDR3 sequence: CASATSGGYEQFF. DNA for the CDR3: TGTGCCAGCGCGACTAGCGGGGGTTATGAGCAGTTCTTC.

This clonotype has a handful of counts. V gene TRBV5-4 combines with J gene TRBJ2-2, with 8 positions matching TRBD1. V lost 4 bases, J lost 8 bases, and 7 bases stayed unmatched. The CDR3 loop spans 14 amino acids. Germline assignment: CDR1 SGHNT and CDR2 YYREEE (reference sequence). The chain's CDR3 is CASSDRQGSGELFF. The DNA for the CDR3 is TGTGCCAGCAGCGATCGACAGGGGTCGGGGGAGCTGTTTTTT.

This clonotype was detected many times. The chain combines TRBV19 with TRBJ2-2; 7 nucleotides agree with TRBD1. The CDR3 is 15 residues long. With V trimmed by 5 bases and J by 3 bases, 6 bases remained unmatched. Germline V CDR1 and CDR2: LNHDA, SQIVND (reference sequence). In DNA, the CDR3 is TGTGCCAGTAGTGAACGACAGGGTGACACCGGGGAGCTGTTTTTT. It yields the protein CASSERQGDTGELFF.

The CDR3 loop reads CSASKMGTGIRQPQHF. The CDR3 nucleotides are TGCAGTGCTAGTAAGATGGGGACAGGGATCCGTCAGCCCCAGCATTTT. The V call is TRBV20-1, the J call TRBJ1-5, with 9 bases matching TRBD1. This CDR3 contains 16 residues. V lost 3 bases and J lost 6; bases outside the gene matches: 12. CDR1 is DFQATT and CDR2 is SNEGSKA in the germline V gene (reference sequence).

J is TRBJ1-1 and V is TRBV7-9; no clear D gene. CDR1 is SEHNR, CDR2 FQNEAQ, per germline (reference sequence). The CDR3 spans 16 residues. V lost 5 bases, J lost 1 base, and 17 bases lay in between. The CDR3 DNA reads TGTGCCAGCAGCAGCCGACACGGGGTGGCGAACACTGAAGCTTTCTTT. Translation gives CASSSRHGVANTEAFF.

This clonotype was detected ten times or more. The chain recombines TRBV12-3 or TRBV12-4 with TRBJ1-1; no clear D. V shed 1 base and J shed 6 bases, with 12 bases lying between them. CDR3 length: 14 residues. In nucleotides, the CDR3 is TGTGCCAGCAGTTTAGGACTAACCCCTCCTGAAGCTTTCTTT. It specifies CASSLGLTPPEAFF.

This chain connects TRBV20-1 to TRBJ1-2; D not certain. The germline V and J ends were trimmed by 0 bases and 0 bases, with 8 bases remaining between them. CDR3 length: 14 residues. Germline V CDR1 and CDR2: DFQATT, SNEGSKA (reference sequence). The chain's CDR3 is CSARDPGANYGYTF. The CDR3 nucleotides are TGCAGTGCTAGAGATCCCGGAGCTAACTATGGCTACACCTTC.

This clonotype was counted only a few times. This chain links TRBV20-1 with TRBJ2-2, with D perhaps TRBD1 (6 bases). CDR3 length: 14 residues. Germline V lookup: CDR1 DFQATT, CDR2 SNEGSKA (reference sequence). V lost 2 bases and J 3 bases, leaving 10 bases between the germline ends. CDR3 region: CSARPTGYTGELFF. The CDR3 bases are TGCAGTGCTAGACCGACAGGCTACACCGGGGAGCTGTTTTTT.